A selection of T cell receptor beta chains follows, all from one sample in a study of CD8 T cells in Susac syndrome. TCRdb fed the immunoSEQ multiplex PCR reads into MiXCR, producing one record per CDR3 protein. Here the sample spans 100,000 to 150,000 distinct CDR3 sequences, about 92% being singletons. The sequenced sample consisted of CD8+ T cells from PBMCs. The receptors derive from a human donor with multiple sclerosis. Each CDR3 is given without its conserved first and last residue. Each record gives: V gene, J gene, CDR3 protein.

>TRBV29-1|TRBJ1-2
SVEAGNYGYT
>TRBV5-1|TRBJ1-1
ASGTGWDTEAF
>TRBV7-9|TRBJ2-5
ASVGRSPYQETQY
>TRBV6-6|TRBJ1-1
ASTRGGTEAF
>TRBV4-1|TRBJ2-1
ASSQRIGAGNEQF
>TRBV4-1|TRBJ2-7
ASSQAGTVDYEQY
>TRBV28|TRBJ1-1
ASNPRPATVKAF
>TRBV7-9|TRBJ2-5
ASSLASRGNKETQY
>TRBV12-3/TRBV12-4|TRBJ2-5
ASSRPGRETQY
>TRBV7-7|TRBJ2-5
ASSRNLDREETQY
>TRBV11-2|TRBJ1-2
ASSLESTQATT
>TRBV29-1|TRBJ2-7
SVEPPPYEQY
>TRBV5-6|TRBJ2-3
ASSFGGQGLSTDTQY
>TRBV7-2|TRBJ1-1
ASSLVSWGQDAEAF
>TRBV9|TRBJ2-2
ASSAPLAGGPAGELF
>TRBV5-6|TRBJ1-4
ASSLAGQNNEKLF
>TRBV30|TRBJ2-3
AWTPSSTSTDTQY
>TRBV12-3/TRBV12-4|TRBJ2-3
ASSVLAGRTDTQY
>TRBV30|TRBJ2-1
AWSVTGGEQF
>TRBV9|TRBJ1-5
ASSPTLNRDKNQPQH
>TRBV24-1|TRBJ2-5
ATELGGTQY
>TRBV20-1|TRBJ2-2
CCGGGLTGELF
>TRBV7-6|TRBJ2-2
ASTPATATGELF
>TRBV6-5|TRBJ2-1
ASSPPGAYNEQF
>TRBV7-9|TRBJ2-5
ASSERRAGETQY
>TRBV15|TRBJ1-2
ATSSNTKQGTYT
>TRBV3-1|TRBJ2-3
ASSQGWRGISTDTQY
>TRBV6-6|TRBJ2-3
ASGPGRSDTQY
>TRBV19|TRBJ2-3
ASSIRSTTDTQY
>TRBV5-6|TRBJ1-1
ASSQPNTEAF
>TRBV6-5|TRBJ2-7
ASSPPPTGSEQY
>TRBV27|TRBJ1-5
ASSLSAGYQPQH
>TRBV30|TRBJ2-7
AYDQGGRHDEQY
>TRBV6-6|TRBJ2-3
ASSEREADTQY
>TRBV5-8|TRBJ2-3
ASSFSLGVDTQY
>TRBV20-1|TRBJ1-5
SARDRETGGGGQPQH
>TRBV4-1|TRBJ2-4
ASSQDPGTLLGNIQY
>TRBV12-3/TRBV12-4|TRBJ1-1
ASRQGPEAF
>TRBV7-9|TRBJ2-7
ASSIPGTSGGYSYEQY
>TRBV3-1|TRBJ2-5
ASSDPGLAGGAGLTQY
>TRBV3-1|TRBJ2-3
ASSHSSGRARDTQY
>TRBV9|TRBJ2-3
ASSVGLRESTDTQY
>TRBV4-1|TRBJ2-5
ASSQDWGRDRWPYQETQY
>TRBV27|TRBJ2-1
ASSLGRYNEQF
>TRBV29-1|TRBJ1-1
SVEWVGTGNTEAF
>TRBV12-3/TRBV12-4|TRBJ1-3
ASSFRGSGNTIY
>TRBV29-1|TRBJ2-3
SVEKRTDTQY
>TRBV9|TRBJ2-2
ASSANPYTNTGELF
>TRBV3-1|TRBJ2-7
ASSQQRRSYEQY
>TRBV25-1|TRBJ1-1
ASSEGGGSQAF
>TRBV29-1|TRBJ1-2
SETEGYT
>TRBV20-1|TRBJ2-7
SARDAQGYPYEQY
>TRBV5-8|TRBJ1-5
ASSLRRSNQPQH
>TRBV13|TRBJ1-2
ASTATQRGNYGYT
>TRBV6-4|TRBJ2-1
ASSDSTGVSYNEQF